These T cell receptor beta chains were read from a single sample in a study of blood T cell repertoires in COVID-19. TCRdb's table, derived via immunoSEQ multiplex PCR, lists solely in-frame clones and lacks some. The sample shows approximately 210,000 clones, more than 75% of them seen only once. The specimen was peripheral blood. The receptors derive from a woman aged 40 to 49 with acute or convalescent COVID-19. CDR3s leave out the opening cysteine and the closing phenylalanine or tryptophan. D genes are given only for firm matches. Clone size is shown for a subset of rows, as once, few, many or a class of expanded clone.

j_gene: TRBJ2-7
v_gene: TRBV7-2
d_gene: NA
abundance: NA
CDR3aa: ASSLTRAQGEQY

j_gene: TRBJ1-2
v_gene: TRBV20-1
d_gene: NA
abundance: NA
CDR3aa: SPLQGNGYT

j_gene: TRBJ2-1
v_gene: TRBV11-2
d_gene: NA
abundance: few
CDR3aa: ASSLQLPGLFTAEQF

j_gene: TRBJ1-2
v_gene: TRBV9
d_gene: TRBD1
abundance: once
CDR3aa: ASSEGTGVYT

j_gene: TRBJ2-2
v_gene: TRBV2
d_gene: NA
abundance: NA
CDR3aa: ASSASAGELF

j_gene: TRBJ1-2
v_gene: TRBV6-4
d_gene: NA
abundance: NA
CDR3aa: ASSDVYSPNYGYT

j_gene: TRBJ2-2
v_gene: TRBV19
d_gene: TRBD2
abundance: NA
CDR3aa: ASSVGSGGNTGELF

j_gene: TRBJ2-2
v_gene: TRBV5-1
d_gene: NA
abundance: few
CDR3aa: ASSPLAANTGELF

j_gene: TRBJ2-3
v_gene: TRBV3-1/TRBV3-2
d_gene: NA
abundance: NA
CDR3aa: ASSLLEGGKADTQY

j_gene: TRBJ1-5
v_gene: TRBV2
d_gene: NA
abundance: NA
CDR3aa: ASSEQQGVGQPQH

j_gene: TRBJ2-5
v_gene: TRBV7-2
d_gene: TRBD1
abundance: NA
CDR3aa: ASSSSSPGTGVMETQY

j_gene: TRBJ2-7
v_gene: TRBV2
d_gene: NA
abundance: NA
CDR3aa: ASKSGSYEQY

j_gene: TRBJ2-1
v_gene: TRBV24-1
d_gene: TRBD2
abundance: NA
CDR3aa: ATSDWASGYNEQF

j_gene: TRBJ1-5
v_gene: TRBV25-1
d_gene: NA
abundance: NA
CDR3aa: ASSPHRGGNSNQPQH

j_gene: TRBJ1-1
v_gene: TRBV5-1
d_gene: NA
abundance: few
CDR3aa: ASSSGQTSEAF

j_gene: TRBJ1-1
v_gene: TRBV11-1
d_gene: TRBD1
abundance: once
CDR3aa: ASSRTGGRGNTEAF

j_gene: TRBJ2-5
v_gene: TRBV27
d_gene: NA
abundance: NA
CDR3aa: ASSSAGFGETQY

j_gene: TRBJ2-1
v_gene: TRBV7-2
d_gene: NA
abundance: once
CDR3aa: ASSLRTDSYNEQF

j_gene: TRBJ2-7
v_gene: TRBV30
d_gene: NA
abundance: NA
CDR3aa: AWRRDTSSYEQY

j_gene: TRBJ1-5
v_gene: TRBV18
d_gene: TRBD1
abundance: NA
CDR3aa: ASSRDRGNQPQH

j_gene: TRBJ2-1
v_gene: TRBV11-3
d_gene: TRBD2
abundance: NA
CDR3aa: ASSLLKRGGGGDEQF

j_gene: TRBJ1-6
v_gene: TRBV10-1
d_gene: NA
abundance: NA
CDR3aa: ASSHRVENSPLH

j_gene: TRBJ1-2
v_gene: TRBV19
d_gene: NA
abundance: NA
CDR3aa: ASSAHKNREGYT

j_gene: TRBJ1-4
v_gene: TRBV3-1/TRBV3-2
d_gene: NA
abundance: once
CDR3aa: ASSPADRINEKLF

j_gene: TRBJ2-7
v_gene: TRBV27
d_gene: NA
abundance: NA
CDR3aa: ASSSPRGIGSYEQY

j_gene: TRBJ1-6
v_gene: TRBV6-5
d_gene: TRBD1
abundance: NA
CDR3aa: AIHPGTGGSPLH

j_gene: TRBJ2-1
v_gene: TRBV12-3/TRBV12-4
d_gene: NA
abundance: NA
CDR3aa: ASIPGDGEQF

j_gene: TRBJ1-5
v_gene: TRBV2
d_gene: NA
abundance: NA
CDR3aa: AIQDNSNQPQH

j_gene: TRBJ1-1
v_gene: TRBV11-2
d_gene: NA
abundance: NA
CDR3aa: ASSLVSWATGTEAF

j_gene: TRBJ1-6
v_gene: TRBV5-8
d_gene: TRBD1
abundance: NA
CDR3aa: ASSSQGKRIRNSPLH

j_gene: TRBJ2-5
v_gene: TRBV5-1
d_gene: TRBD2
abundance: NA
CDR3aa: ASSSSGLPLQETQY

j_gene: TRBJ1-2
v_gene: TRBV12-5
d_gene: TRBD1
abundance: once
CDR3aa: ASGLSSGQGNYGYT

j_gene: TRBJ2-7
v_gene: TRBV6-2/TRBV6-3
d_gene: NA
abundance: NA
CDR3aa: ASSDWMRGYEQY

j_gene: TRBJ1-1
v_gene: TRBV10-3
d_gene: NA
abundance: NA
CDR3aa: AISGSGWEAF